What follows describes a single TCR beta chain. This table comes from immunoSEQ multiplex PCR, and its TCRdb copy is limited to in-frame clones, with some not included. The sample records about 2.4 million clones, roughly 93% being singletons. These data belong to a study of shared clonotypes between healthy human individuals. The CDR3 runs to 17 residues. V trimming: 5 bases; J trimming: 2 bases; junction bases outside the gene matches: 7. The germline V gene encodes CDR1 SGHTA and CDR2 FQGNSA. The sequence was collected from a man aged 18 to 30 in good health. Some clones in this sample may be carry-over from other donors' samples. Sequencing input: naive CD4+ T cells from PBMCs. Sample subset: CD45RA+ positively selected. The V and J genes are TRBV7-2 and TRBJ2-3; 13 bases map to TRBD2. CDR3 residues: CASSPRTSGSYTDTQYF. CDR3 bases: TGTGCCAGCAGCCCTCGGACTAGCGGGAGCTACACAGATACGCAGTATTTT. The whole variable domain, filled in from reference TRBV7-2 and TRBJ2-3, reads GAGVSQSPSNKVTEKGKDVELRCDPISGHTALYWYRQSLGQGLEFLIYFQGNSAPDKSGLPSDRFSAERTGGSVSTLTIQRTQQEDSAVYLCASSPRTSGSYTDTQYFGPGTRLTVL.